Shown below are 23 T cell receptor beta chains from a single sample sequenced in a study of T cells after yellow fever vaccination. TCRdb redid the calling of the 5' RACE reads with MiXCR, one entry per CDR3 protein. Here the sample spans roughly 160,000 distinct CDR3 sequences, 6% to 7.5% being singletons. The source was CD4+ T cells sorted from PBMCs, collected 5 days after the first yellow fever vaccination. The receptors were sampled from a man younger than 30 who received the YFV17D yellow fever vaccine.

The rearrangement links TRBV6-2 or TRBV6-3 to TRBJ2-5; 9 nucleotides match TRBD1. Germline V gives CDR1 MNHEY, CDR2 SVGEGT. After removal of 0 bases from V and 2 bases from J, the junction contained 10 bases not matched to a gene. The CDR3 spans 18 residues. CDR3 nucleotides: TGTGCCAGCAGTTACTCGACAGGGGGGAATGGACTTCAAGAGACCCAGTACTTC. Amino acid sequence: CASSYSTGGNGLQETQYF.

The table lists this clonotype with many counts. This rearrangement joins TRBV21-1 to TRBJ2-7; TRBD1 reflects the table's D call only, with no check against the DNA. TRBV21-1 is an annotated pseudogene. The CDR3 runs to 14 residues. The CDR3 DNA reads as TGTGCCAGCAGCAGAGCGGGACAGATCTACGAGCAGTACGTC. As protein: CASSRAGQIYEQYV.

The rearrangement links TRBV14 to TRBJ2-5; D is perhaps TRBD2 (5 bases). Germline CDR1 SGHDN, CDR2 FVKESK. There are 14 residues in the CDR3. Trimming took off 7 bases at V and 1 base at J, with 13 bases between the two ends. The CDR3 nucleotides are TGTGCCAGCAACCCGGAGCGGACCCAAGAGACCCAGTACTTC. Residues: CASNPERTQETQYF.

The rearrangement links TRBV7-3 to TRBJ1-6; no definite D call. The V end was cut by 2 bases, the J end by 5 bases, with 19 bases between. Germline V gene lookup returns CDR1 SGHTA and CDR2 FQGTGA. The CDR3 has 18 amino acids. CDR3 in amino acids: CASSLYPRGQENNSPLHF. The CDR3 DNA sequence: TGTGCCAGCAGCTTATATCCGAGAGGGCAGGAAAATAATTCACCCCTCCACTTT. Supplemented by reference TRBV7-3 and TRBJ1-6, the full variable domain reads GAGVSQTPSNKVTEKGKYVELRCDPISGHTALYWYRQSLGQGPEFLIYFQGTGAADDSGLPNDRFFAVRPEGSVSTLKIQRTERGDSAVYLCASSLYPRGQENNSPLHFGNGTRLTVT.

This clonotype was observed a handful of times. The chain carries TRBV6-1 and TRBJ1-3; D is undetermined. Germline V gene lookup returns CDR1 MNHNS and CDR2 SASEGT. The length of the CDR3 is 14 residues. The ends were cut back, 6 bases at V and 0 bases at J, with 9 bases in the middle. The CDR3 DNA reads TGTGCCAGCAGCCCCCATGGCTCTGGAAACACCATATATTTT. Its protein is CASSPHGSGNTIYF.

This clonotype was seen at least ten times. The J gene is TRBJ2-2, the V gene TRBV9; 9 nucleotides match TRBD2. The V segment lost 5 bases and the J segment 5 bases; nucleotides outside the gene matches: 1. Germline loops: CDR1 SGDLS, CDR2 YYNGEE. This CDR3 contains 13 residues. DNA of the CDR3: TGTGCCAGCAGGACTAGCGGAACCGGGGAGCTGTTTTTT. Translation gives CASRTSGTGELFF.

V is TRBV10-2 and J is TRBJ2-1; D is perhaps TRBD2 (7 bases). Germline lookup yields CDR1 WSHSY and CDR2 SAAADI. With 4 bases removed from V and 8 bases from J, the gap between germline ends came to 18 bases. CDR3 size: 15 residues. CDR3 sequence reads: CASSGVGGGWDEQFF. In nucleotides, the CDR3 is TGCGCCAGCAGTGGGGTGGGCGGGGGCTGGGATGAGCAGTTCTTC.

In its sample, this clonotype was seen a few times. The CDR3 loop is CARGQTLSGANVLTF. CDR3 nucleotides: TGTGCCAGGGGACAGACCCTCTCTGGGGCCAACGTCCTGACTTTC. This chain links TRBV2 with TRBJ2-6; 7 bases map to TRBD1. The germline V gene encodes CDR1 SNHLY and CDR2 FYNNEI. CDR3 length equals 15 residues. V lost 9 bases to trimming and J lost 0 bases; unmatched junction nucleotides: 5. The whole variable domain, filled in from reference TRBV2 and TRBJ2-6, reads EPEVTQTPSHQVTQMGQEVILRCVPISNHLYFYWYRQILGQKVEFLVSFYNNEISEKSEIFDDQFSVERPDGSNFTLKIRSTKLEDSAMYFCARGQTLSGANVLTFGAGSRLTVL.

This chain links TRBV9 with TRBJ2-3; 10 nucleotides agree with TRBD2. The CDR3 is 15 residues long. V shed 2 bases and J 4 bases; nucleotides not matched to a gene: 4. In germline, CDR1 is SGDLS, CDR2 YYNGEE. In DNA form, the CDR3 reads TGTGCCAGCAGCGTTCTCAGCGGGGGGGCAGATACGCAGTATTTT. Residues: CASSVLSGGADTQYF.

The chain recombines TRBV6-2 or TRBV6-3 with TRBJ2-3; either TRBD1 or TRBD2 may fit D (5 bases each). The V gene lost 8 bases and the J gene lost 2 bases, with 11 bases spanning the gap. This CDR3 spans 13 amino acids. Germline V CDR1 and CDR2: MNHEY, SVGEGT. CDR3 amino acids: CASRGRNTDTQYF. In DNA form, the CDR3 reads TGTGCCAGCCGGGGCAGGAACACAGATACGCAGTATTTT.

The table lists this clonotype with a few counts. V gene TRBV9 combines with J gene TRBJ2-5; the D gene is possibly TRBD2 (5 bases). CDR1 SGDLS and CDR2 YYNGEE come from the germline V gene. The V and J ends lost 4 bases and 7 bases respectively, with 14 bases between them. CDR3 length: 13 amino acids. CDR3 amino acids: CASSPRSEVTQYF. The CDR3 nucleotides read TGTGCCAGCAGCCCTCGGTCGGAGGTGACCCAGTACTTC.

The V gene is TRBV6-5, the J gene TRBJ2-7; TRBD1 or TRBD2 may be the D gene (7 bases each). Trimming pared 7 bases from V and 0 bases from J, leaving 19 bases between. The CDR3 consists of 16 residues. CDR1 is MNHEY and CDR2 is SVGAGI in the germline V gene. The CDR3 sequence is CASTPGGGTNSYEQYF. Written as DNA, the CDR3 is TGTGCCAGCACCCCAGGGGGGGGGACCAACTCCTACGAGCAGTACTTC.

This clonotype has more than one count but fewer than ten. The chain is built from TRBV6-2 or TRBV6-3 and TRBJ2-2; 7 bases line up with TRBD1. Germline V gene lookup returns CDR1 MNHEY and CDR2 SVGEGT. V lost 6 bases to trimming and J lost 1 base; unmatched junction nucleotides: 5. The CDR3 covers 15 residues. In DNA form, the CDR3 reads TGTGCCAGCAGCCACAGGACAGGGAACACCGGGGAGCTGTTTTTT. This codes for CASSHRTGNTGELFF.

V is TRBV6-5 and J is TRBJ1-5, with D possibly TRBD1 on 5 matching bases. This CDR3 is built from 13 residues. The V end lost 7 bases, the J end lost 7 bases, and 14 bases lay between the germline ends. Germline V gene sequence: CDR1 MNHEY, CDR2 SVGAGI. CDR3 in DNA: TGTGCCAGCATTCCCGGGGGGGGGCAGCCCCAGCATTTT. Translating gives CASIPGGGQPQHF.

This clonotype appeared many times. The J gene is TRBJ1-5, the V gene TRBV6-1; D gene uncertain. Germline-derived CDR1 and CDR2 are MNHNS and SASEGT. CDR3 size: 13 residues. Trimming left V 7 bases short and J 6 bases short, with 13 bases between. CDR3 amino acids: CASTGRESQPQHF. The CDR3 DNA reads TGTGCCAGCACGGGAAGGGAAAGTCAGCCCCAGCATTTT.

This clonotype was counted ten times or more. The CDR3 region has the DNA TGTGCCAGCAGTTTTGAAGACAGCGAGCAGTACGTC. Amino acids: CASSFEDSEQYV. The gene calls are TRBV27 and TRBJ2-7; TRBD1 might be the D (5 bases). From germline, CDR1 is MNHEY and CDR2 SMNVEV (reference sequence). The CDR3 contains 12 residues. Trimming pared 3 bases from V and 6 bases from J, leaving 9 bases between.

CDR3 bases: TGTGCCAGCAGCTCGGCAAAGTGGACCGGGGAGCTGTTTTTT. Encoded protein: CASSSAKWTGELFF. This sequence joins TRBV7-2 and TRBJ2-2; D not resolved. V was trimmed by 4 bases and J by 5 bases, leaving 11 bases between them. The length of the CDR3 is 14 residues. Per germline, CDR1 SGHTA and CDR2 FQGNSA.

The V call is TRBV3-1, the J call TRBJ1-6; no reliable D call. The germline CDR1 and CDR2 sequences are LGHDT and YNNKEL (reference sequence). This CDR3 is built from 14 residues. V lost 6 bases and J 9 bases, leaving 15 bases between the germline ends. The CDR3 nucleotides read TGTGCCAGCAGACGGACGGTCCGCCTTTCACCCCTCCACTTT. This encodes CASRRTVRLSPLHF.

As concerns this clonotype: A much bigger clone sits one base away, suggesting this may be a read error. Here the CDR3 reads CASSPYQDGEKLFF. DNA for the CDR3: TGTGCCAGCTCACCGTACCAGGATGGTGAAAAACTGTTTTTT. V gene TRBV18 combines with J gene TRBJ1-4; no reliable D call. Trimming stripped 3 bases from V and 7 bases from J, with 12 bases between. CDR1 KGHSH and CDR2 LQKENI come from the germline V gene. There are 14 residues in the CDR3. Based on the CDR3 plus reference TRBV18 and TRBJ1-4, the full variable domain is NAGVMQNPRHLVRRRGQEARLRCSPMKGHSHVYWYRQLPEEGLKFMVYLQKENIIDESGMPKERFSAEFPKEGPSILRIQQVVRGDSAAYFCASSPYQDGEKLFFGSGTQLSVL.

The V gene is TRBV7-2, the J gene TRBJ2-3; tentatively, D is TRBD1 or TRBD2 (5 bases each). With 6 bases removed from V and 7 bases from J, the gap between germline ends came to 20 bases. The CDR3 runs 15 residues. CDR1 and CDR2 from the germline V gene are SGHTA and FQGNSA. Written as DNA, the CDR3 is TGTGCCAGCAGTTTCACGGGGCAGACGACACATACGCAGTATTTT. Protein product: CASSFTGQTTHTQYF.

V usage is TRBV19 and J usage is TRBJ1-4; D not certain. There are 12 residues in the CDR3. Germline V lookup: CDR1 LNHDA, CDR2 SQIVND (reference sequence). V was trimmed by 5 bases and J by 10 bases, leaving 11 bases between them. CDR3 loop: CASSGLDGKLFF. For the CDR3, the DNA is TGTGCCAGTAGTGGACTCGACGGAAAACTGTTTTTT.

This clonotype turned up a few times. The rearrangement links TRBV7-2 to TRBJ1-1, with D unclear. Germline loops: CDR1 SGHTA, CDR2 FQGNSA. The CDR3 has 14 residues. V lost 2 bases, J lost 2 bases, and 9 bases lay in between. CDR3 in DNA: TGTGCCAGCAGCTTACACAGCACCAACACTGAAGCTTTCTTT. Its protein is CASSLHSTNTEAFF. Supplemented by reference TRBV7-2 and TRBJ1-1, the full variable domain reads GAGVSQSPSNKVTEKGKDVELRCDPISGHTALYWYRQSLGQGLEFLIYFQGNSAPDKSGLPSDRFSAERTGGSVSTLTIQRTQQEDSAVYLCASSLHSTNTEAFFGQGTRLTVV.

In this sample, this clonotype turned up many times. V and J are TRBV7-9 and TRBJ2-1; perhaps TRBD1 as D (6 bases). CDR3 size: 17 residues. Germline values: CDR1 SEHNR, CDR2 FQNEAQ (reference sequence). Trimming shortened V by 8 bases and J by 2 bases, and 22 bases separated the two germline ends. CDR3 in DNA: TGTGCCAGCGGCCTTTACGGAACAGGGTTAGCCTACAATGAGCAGTTCTTC. Protein: CASGLYGTGLAYNEQFF.